This TCR beta chain was sequenced for a study of OX40 agonist ivuxolimab in advanced cancers. This clone was counted only a few times. Produced via immunoSEQ multiplex PCR; TCRdb's table is partial and in-frame only. Of about 50,000 clones in the sample, roughly nine tenths were seen once. The CDR3 is made up of 14 amino acids. Germline V gene sequence: CDR1 SEHNR, CDR2 FQNEAQ (reference sequence). The germline V and J ends were trimmed by 3 bases and 4 bases, with 10 bases remaining between them. The clonotype was recovered from an adult with an advanced solid tumor such as melanoma, head and neck, liver or kidney cancer. The sample was CD4+ or CD8+ T cells sorted from blood, taken in a trial of the OX40 agonist ivuxolimab. This chain connects TRBV7-9 to TRBJ2-1; the D gene could be TRBD1 or TRBD2 (5 bases each). The CDR3 DNA reads as TGTGCCAGCAGCTTCGGGACGCTTTACAATGAGCAGTTCTTC. Translation gives CASSFGTLYNEQFF.